A selection of T cell receptor beta chains follows, all from one sample in a study of control samples from healthy donors and cancer patients. The protocol was immunoSEQ multiplex PCR, while the TCRdb copy is restricted to in-frame clones and leaves out a portion. Of fewer than 200,000 clones listed, approximately 92% were seen once; the top ten hold over 1.3%. Sequencing was done on a sample of blood. The receptors shown here come from a man younger than 30 in good health. Each CDR3 is given with its conserved first and last residue. The order of the fields is D gene, clone size, J gene, V gene, CDR3 protein, CDR3 DNA. A D gene is named only where the DNA matches it firmly. Clone size is not always given. Where it is, it says once, few, many or a class for expanded clones.

.	.	TRBJ2-7	TRBV5-5	CASSLVFQGGYEQYF	TGTGCCAGCAGCTTGGTTTTTCAGGGGGGATACGAGCAGTACTTC
.	.	TRBJ2-6	TRBV6-5	CAAGQGSGANVLTF	TGTGCCGCGGGCCAAGGCTCTGGGGCCAACGTCCTGACTTTC
.	.	TRBJ1-1	TRBV10-3	CAISSGAANTEAFF	TGTGCCATCAGTAGTGGGGCAGCCAACACTGAAGCTTTCTTT
.	.	TRBJ2-7	TRBV7-6	CASSLGTPKSSYEQYF	TGTGCCAGCAGCTTAGGGACCCCTAAGAGCTCCTACGAGCAGTACTTC
.	.	TRBJ2-1	TRBV12-3/TRBV12-4	CASSRGEPPEQFF	TGTGCCAGCAGTAGGGGGGAGCCCCCAGAGCAGTTCTTC
.	.	TRBJ2-2	TRBV19	CASSTLPGELFF	TGTGCCAGTAGTACCCTCCCCGGGGAGCTGTTTTTT
TRBD1	.	TRBJ2-1	TRBV9	CASSVGWDSSYNEQFF	TGTGCCAGCAGCGTAGGGTGGGACAGTTCCTACAATGAGCAGTTCTTC
TRBD1	.	TRBJ1-5	TRBV10-3	CAIAAGTGDQPQHF	TGTGCCATCGCCGCCGGGACAGGGGATCAGCCCCAGCATTTT
.	.	TRBJ2-5	TRBV29-1	CSVEILQSIQETQYF	TGCAGCGTTGAAATATTACAGAGCATACAAGAGACCCAGTACTTC
.	once	TRBJ2-3	TRBV5-1	CASSLGSRTDTQYF	TGCGCCAGCAGCTTGGGGAGCCGCACAGATACGCAGTATTTT
.	.	TRBJ2-3	TRBV28	CASAVRGRATDTQYF	TGTGCCAGCGCGGTCCGTGGCAGGGCTACAGATACGCAGTATTTT
.	once	TRBJ1-2	TRBV3-1/TRBV3-2	CASSQAGRGGPFF	TGTGCCAGCAGCCAGGCCGGAAGGGGCGGCCCCTTCTTC
.	.	TRBJ1-5	TRBV18	CASSPAQGQYSNQPQHF	TGTGCCAGCTCACCTGCGCAGGGCCAATATAGCAATCAGCCCCAGCATTTT
.	.	TRBJ2-5	TRBV10-3	CAISVDRGQETQYF	TGTGCCATCAGTGTGGACAGAGGCCAAGAGACCCAGTACTTC
TRBD2	.	TRBJ2-5	TRBV2	CASSETSGGQETQYF	TGTGCCAGCAGTGAAACTAGCGGGGGGCAAGAGACCCAGTACTTC
.	.	TRBJ2-7	TRBV30	CASSGSSYEQYF	TGTGCCTCATCGGGCAGTTCCTACGAGCAGTACTTC
TRBD1	.	TRBJ1-2	TRBV7-2	CASSLADRGSGGYTF	TGTGCCAGCAGCTTGGCGGACAGGGGATCTGGTGGCTACACCTTC
.	.	TRBJ2-1	TRBV13	CASSFINEQFF	TGTGCCAGCAGCTTTATTAATGAGCAGTTCTTC
TRBD1	.	TRBJ1-1	TRBV5-1	CASRDERTGLNTEAFF	TGCGCCAGCCGAGACGAAAGGACAGGCTTGAACACTGAAGCTTTCTTT
.	few	TRBJ2-7	TRBV6-1	CASSESQNYEQYF	TGTGCCAGCAGTGAAAGTCAAAACTACGAGCAGTACTTC
.	.	TRBJ1-4	TRBV5-1	CASSLGRGPRGEKLFF	TGCGCCAGCAGCTTGGGCCGGGGTCCACGGGGTGAAAAACTGTTTTTT
TRBD1	.	TRBJ1-4	TRBV28	CASSPSGGAFEKLFF	TGTGCCAGCAGCCCCTCAGGGGGCGCCTTTGAAAAACTGTTTTTT
.	.	TRBJ2-7	TRBV5-4	CASSSGTPNTYEQYF	TGTGCCAGCAGCTCCGGGACACCGAACACCTACGAGCAGTACTTC
TRBD1	.	TRBJ1-5	TRBV4-1	CASSQGYRGSNQPQHF	TGCGCCAGCAGCCAAGGCTACAGGGGTAGCAATCAGCCCCAGCATTTT
TRBD2	few	TRBJ2-7	TRBV5-1	CASSLTSGNYEQYF	TGCGCCAGCAGCTTGACTAGCGGAAACTACGAGCAGTACTTC
.	.	TRBJ2-3	TRBV6-5	CASNRKWRSTDTQYF	TGTGCCAGCAATCGGAAGTGGCGCAGCACAGATACGCAGTATTTT
.	once	TRBJ1-1	TRBV2	CASSEERTTEAFF	TGTGCCAGCAGTGAGGAAAGGACCACTGAAGCTTTCTTT
.	.	TRBJ2-3	TRBV5-6	CASTGIIETSTDTQYF	TGTGCCAGTACCGGCATAATCGAGACTAGCACAGATACGCAGTATTTT
.	.	TRBJ2-7	TRBV11-3	CASSLFTGEQYF	TGTGCCAGCAGCTTATTTACTGGCGAGCAGTACTTC
.	.	TRBJ1-4	TRBV30	CAWSVRPEKLFF	TGTGCCTGGAGTGTACGCCCGGAAAAACTGTTTTTT
.	.	TRBJ1-2	TRBV5-6	CASSQGPTYGYTF	TGTGCCAGCAGCCAGGGCCCTACTTATGGCTACACCTTC
.	.	TRBJ2-7	TRBV5-5	CASSPDVSHSYEQYF	TGTGCCAGCAGCCCGGACGTTTCGCATAGCTACGAGCAGTACTTC
.	.	TRBJ1-6	TRBV7-9	CASSLRSDSPLHF	TGTGCCAGCAGCTTGAGGAGTGATTCACCCCTCCACTTT
.	once	TRBJ2-3	TRBV21-1	CASSKGLLAGGTDTQYF	TGTGCCAGCAGCAAAGGGTTACTAGCGGGGGGCACAGATACGCAGTATTTT
.	.	TRBJ1-6	TRBV28	CASSSPLIDNRSYNSPLHF	TGTGCCAGCAGTTCCCCCCTGATAGACAATCGATCCTATAATTCACCCCTCCACTTT
TRBD1	once	TRBJ2-1	TRBV6-6	CASSYQTGTGGNEQFF	TGTGCCAGCAGTTACCAAACCGGGACAGGGGGCAATGAGCAGTTCTTC
.	.	TRBJ1-1	TRBV12-3/TRBV12-4	CASSLTVNTEAFF	TGTGCCAGCAGTTTAACCGTGAACACTGAAGCTTTCTTT
TRBD1	.	TRBJ1-6	TRBV2	CASSKTGFGNSPLHF	TGTGCCAGCAGTAAGACAGGGTTCGGTAATTCACCCCTCCACTTT
TRBD1	.	TRBJ2-2	TRBV24-1	CATSDSSGTGSAGELFF	TGTGCCACCAGTGATTCCTCCGGGACAGGGAGCGCCGGGGAGCTGTTTTTT
TRBD2	.	TRBJ2-1	TRBV3-1/TRBV3-2	CASSLQLRDYYNEQFF	TGTGCCAGCAGCCTACAACTTCGGGACTACTACAATGAGCAGTTCTTC